The clone carrying this T cell receptor beta chain was seen a handful of times. Its antigen is not known. This sample was taken from a study of T-cell memory formation after mild COVID-19. TCRdb re-analysed the 5' RACE reads in MiXCR, keeping a single row per CDR3 protein. The data hold 200,000 or so distinct CDR3 sequences, with 9.5% observed a single time. The study's findings and limits: Most CD4+ clones that shrank were in CM and EM, while CD8+ ones turned up in EMRA.

This CDR3 spans 14 amino acids. The ends lost 6 bases at V and 4 bases at J; junction bases unmatched: 6. The rearrangement uses TRBV12-3 or TRBV12-4 and TRBJ1-1; TRBD1 agrees at 9 bases. This sequence originates from a man aged 18 to 30 who had mild COVID-19 (a few samples of this study predate the infection). Cell type and time point are not known. The sample comprised PBMCs or a T cell subset sorted from them (not recorded which). The DNA for the CDR3 is TGTGCCAGCAGCCTCGGGACAGGGTTCACTGAAGCTTTCTTT. Amino acids: CASSLGTGFTEAFF.